This T cell receptor (beta chain) was observed in a study of blood T cell repertoires in COVID-19. Methods used by the authors: Counts of nucleated cells, estimated from reference gene primer amplification, were obtained. TCRdb's copy holds only in-frame clones and misses some; the assay was immunoSEQ multiplex PCR. That table furnishes V, J and clone size, whereas the DNA furnished D and trimming. The sample yields roughly 41,000 clones, almost 90% seen once. V lost 7 bases and J 0 bases, leaving 16 bases between the germline ends. The CDR3 consists of 15 residues. Germline lookup yields CDR1 MNHEY and CDR2 SVGAGI.

The V and J genes are TRBV6-5 and TRBJ2-7, with D possibly being TRBD2 (6 bases). The material sequenced was peripheral blood. The sequence came from a man aged 60 to 75 with active or convalescent COVID-19. The CDR3 region is CASNFGRPSSYEQYF. The CDR3 coding sequence is TGTGCCAGCAACTTTGGGAGGCCTAGCTCCTACGAGCAGTACTTC.